These 8 T cell receptor beta chains share one sample of origin, sequenced in a study of T cells in women clearing cervical HPV infection. Only in-frame clones appear in the TCRdb table, and some are missing; sequencing was by immunoSEQ multiplex PCR. Its listing shows 20,000 to 25,000 clones. The sample taken for sequencing was blood buffy coat. These receptor sequences come from a woman between 18 and 69 years old with a cervical HPV16 infection that either progressed to CIN3+ or cleared (not recorded which).

CDR3 DNA (partial): TGTGCCATCAGTGAGAACGCCGGGACACTTCATCAGCCC. Encoded protein: CAISENAGTLHQP. The whole CDR3 reads CAISENAGTLHQPQHF. This chain uses TRBV10-3 with TRBJ1-5; maybe TRBD1 (6 bases). Read data end 3 residues before the CDR3 end; the end is taken from the germline J gene. The CDR3 consists of 16 residues. Germline V gives CDR1 ENHRY, CDR2 SYGVKD. V was pared by 2 bases and J by 5 bases, with 16 bases between.

The part of the CDR3 DNA that was read is TGCAGTGCTAGTCTAGCGGGAGTGATCCAAGAGACC. This gives the protein CSASLAGVIQET. The entire CDR3 reads CSASLAGVIQETQYF. This chain joins TRBV20-1 and TRBJ2-5; 10 bases align to TRBD2. The read stops 3 residues short of the end of the CDR3; the missing end is completed from the germline J gene. The J segment lost 1 base and the V segment lost 3 bases, leaving 5 bases of the junction unmatched. The CDR3 runs 15 residues. CDR1 is DFQATT and CDR2 is SNEGSKA in the germline V gene (reference sequence).

To note about this clone: The junction departs from the called germline gene at one end, perhaps through a read error. The read is 3 residues too short to cover the CDR3 end, so that end is filled in from the germline J gene. The V gene is TRBV4-2, the J gene TRBJ1-6, with 7 bases identical to TRBD1. Germline CDR1 is LGHNA and CDR2 is YNFKEQ. CDR3 length: 15 residues. The part of the CDR3 DNA that was read is TGCGCCAGCAGCCAAAACAGGGGAGATAATTCACCC. As protein: CASSQNRGDNSP. The whole CDR3 reads CASSQNRGDNSPLHF.

For this clone: The read ends 3 residues early relative to the CDR3; the germline J gene fills the gap. This chain joins TRBV20-1 and TRBJ2-2; the match to TRBD2 covers 7 bases. CDR3 length: 17 residues. The J segment lost 0 bases and the V segment lost 0 bases, leaving 7 bases of the junction unmatched. Germline CDR1 and CDR2: DFQATT and SNEGSKA (reference sequence). The CDR3: CSARDRAGWANTGELFF. Partial CDR3 DNA: TGCAGTGCTAGAGACCGAGCGGGATGGGCGAACACCGGGGAG.

On this clone: The CDR3 end falls 3 residues outside the read, so it is completed with the germline J gene. This chain links TRBV2 with TRBJ2-2; D gene uncertain. CDR1 and CDR2 from the germline V gene are SNHLY and FYNNEI. This CDR3 has 15 residues. V was pared by 2 bases and J by 0 bases, with 7 bases between. The DNA read from the CDR3 is TGTGCCAGCAGTGAACAAGGGTCGAACACCGGGGAG. This sequence encodes CASSEQGSNTGE. The complete CDR3 sequence is CASSEQGSNTGELFF.

As concerns this clone: The observed sequence ends 3 residues before the CDR3 terminus, with the missing tail filled in from the germline J gene. This chain joins TRBV28 and TRBJ1-2, with D unresolved. Trimming shortened V by 1 base and J by 6 bases, and 9 bases separated the two germline ends. Germline assignment: CDR1 MDHEN and CDR2 SYDVKM. The CDR3 contains 13 residues. The sequenced part of the CDR3 DNA is TGTGCCAGCAGTTTATTCCCCCCTAATGGC. Protein: CASSLFPPNG. The CDR3 as a whole reads CASSLFPPNGYTF.

Details on this clone: With the read ending 3 residues before the CDR3 end, the germline J gene is used to fill in that end. J is TRBJ2-1 and V is TRBV4-1; tentative D call: TRBD2 (6 bases). The CDR3 loop spans 17 amino acids. Trimming pared 6 bases from V and 0 bases from J, leaving 18 bases between. CDR1 is MGHRA, CDR2 YSYEKL, per germline. The CDR3 sequence: CASRSMVEGSSYNEQFF. CDR3 DNA, as far as it was read: TGCGCCAGCAGATCTATGGTGGAGGGGAGCTCCTACAATGAG.

For this clone: The read falls 3 residues short of the CDR3 end, and the missing part is taken from the germline J gene. The rearrangement links TRBV10-3 to TRBJ2-2; D unclear. The germline V gene has CDR1 ENHRY and CDR2 SYGVKD. V lost 5 bases and J 7 bases, leaving 5 bases between the germline ends. The CDR3 contains 11 residues. The chain's CDR3 is CAISRVGELFF. CDR3 DNA (partial): TGTGCCATCAGTCGGGTCGGGGAG.